This entry lists 20 T cell receptor beta chains sequenced from one sample in a study of T cell repertoires in cytomegalovirus infection (dated by TCRdb to about 2019). The antigens these receptors bind are not known. This sample's treatment or condition label indicates: in vitro stimulation with specific CMV peptide epitopes to enrich CMV-specific T cells. Instrument used: Illumina HiSeq 1500. TCRdb trimmed public reads at Q25 via fastp, called clones via MiXCR and kept in-frame beta chains. Entries that share a CDR3 protein sequence are merged under the most common genes and DNA. The sample contains over 250,000 distinct CDR3 sequences, around 20% of them found a single time. Together, the top ten hold approximately 19% of the sample. The specimen was cultured PBMCs, collected from culture after CMV antigen stimulation. The receptor set was obtained from a human donor in good health (CMV status not recorded). Some clones in this sample may be carry-over from other donors' samples.

This clonotype has just a few counts. The rearrangement links TRBV19 to TRBJ2-1, with 9 bases lining up with TRBD2. Germline V lookup: CDR1 LNHDA, CDR2 SQIVND (reference sequence). This CDR3 has 17 amino acids. Losses at the gene ends were 3 bases for V and 3 bases for J; bases not matched to a gene: 9. The CDR3 region has the DNA TGTGCCAGTAGTATCGGCATAGCGGGAGTAGTCTACAATGAGCAGTTCTTC. Its protein product is CASSIGIAGVVYNEQFF.

As DNA, the CDR3 is TGTGCTAGTGGTTTCGGAGGGACAGGTGGAAACACCATATATTTT. This sequence encodes CASGFGGTGGNTIYF. The chain uses TRBV12-5 and TRBJ1-3; 8 positions agree with TRBD1. The J segment lost 3 bases and the V segment lost 3 bases, leaving 4 bases of the junction unmatched. Germline values: CDR1 LGHNT, CDR2 FRNRAP. The length of the CDR3 is 15 residues.

The genes are TRBV5-5 and TRBJ2-1; D remains ambiguous. CDR3 size: 14 residues. The germline V gene encodes CDR1 SGHKS and CDR2 YYEKEE (reference sequence). Trimming removed 1 base from V and 5 bases from J, with 10 bases in between. The CDR3 loop is CASSLRKDHNEQFF. The CDR3 bases are TGTGCCAGCAGCTTGAGGAAGGATCACAATGAGCAGTTCTTC.

This clonotype was recorded many times. The CDR3 bases are TGTGCCAGCAGCTTAGATGCAGCCTCCTACGAGCAGTACGTC. Protein sequence: CASSLDAASYEQYV. The gene calls are TRBV7-2 and TRBJ2-7; the D is unclear. V lost 1 base, J lost 0 bases, and 7 bases lay in between. CDR1 is SGHTA and CDR2 is FQGNSA in the germline V gene. The CDR3 has 14 residues.

This clonotype was observed many times. This chain joins TRBV2 and TRBJ1-2; D is possibly TRBD1 (5 bases). Germline V gives CDR1 SNHLY, CDR2 FYNNEI. This CDR3 spans 15 amino acids. Trimming left V 4 bases short and J 5 bases short, with 17 bases between. The CDR3 DNA reads TGTGCCAGCAGTGGAGTGCAGGGAAGACGATATGGCTACACCTTC. Amino acids: CASSGVQGRRYGYTF.

This clonotype has only a few counts. V gene TRBV27 combines with J gene TRBJ2-7; 8 bases match TRBD1. CDR3 size: 18 residues. V lost 0 bases and J lost 3; bases outside the gene matches: 13. Germline V CDR1 and CDR2: MNHEY, SMNVEV (reference sequence). The CDR3 here is CASSLSRALGTGIYEQYF. The CDR3 DNA reads as TGTGCCAGCAGTTTATCTAGGGCCCTCGGGACAGGAATCTACGAGCAGTACTTC.

This clonotype showed up many times. The chain employs TRBV7-2 and TRBJ2-3; no clear D. V gave up 5 bases and J gave up 2 bases, with 20 bases separating them. Per the germline V gene, CDR1 is SGHTA and CDR2 is FQGNSA. The length of the CDR3 is 17 residues. CDR3 region: CASSPDPAHGNTDTQYF. The CDR3 coding sequence is TGTGCCAGCAGCCCCGATCCCGCTCATGGGAACACAGATACGCAGTATTTT. Drawing the rest from reference TRBV7-2 and TRBJ2-3, the complete variable domain is GAGVSQSPSNKVTEKGKDVELRCDPISGHTALYWYRQSLGQGLEFLIYFQGNSAPDKSGLPSDRFSAERTGGSVSTLTIQRTQQEDSAVYLCASSPDPAHGNTDTQYFGPGTRLTVL.

Concerning this clonotype: At one end the junction does not follow the germline gene, possibly because of a read error. The chain couples TRBV5-3 to TRBJ1-4; tentative D call: TRBD1 (5 bases). TRBV5-3 is flagged as an ORF with uncertain function. CDR3 size: 18 residues. CDR3 in DNA: TGTGCCAGCAGCTTGTACCAGACAGCCCAAGCAGGTGTTGAAAAACTGTTTTTT. It codes for CASSLYQTAQAGVEKLFF.

In this sample, this clonotype turned up a few times. The CDR3 reads CASSPDRGRPANNYGYTF. CDR3 DNA sequence: TGTGCCAGCAGCCCCGACAGGGGGCGACCTGCAAATAACTATGGCTACACCTTC. V gene TRBV11-1 combines with J gene TRBJ1-2; TRBD1 aligns across 10 bases. The CDR3 loop spans 18 amino acids. V shed 5 bases and J 1 base; nucleotides not matched to a gene: 13. Germline V lookup: CDR1 SGHAT, CDR2 FQDESV (reference sequence).

This clonotype was observed a handful of times. The chain combines TRBV23-1 with TRBJ2-2; tentative D call: TRBD1 (5 bases). TRBV23-1 carries the ORF label, with uncertain function. Trimming took 4 bases from V and 0 from J, leaving 9 bases between them. CDR3 length: 15 amino acids. The CDR3 region is CASSRVTANTGELFF. As DNA, the CDR3 is TGCGCCAGCAGTCGGGTGACAGCGAACACCGGGGAGCTGTTTTTT.

This clonotype was observed a few times. This sequence joins TRBV6-2 or TRBV6-3 and TRBJ2-1; 7 bases are shared with TRBD2. Trimming took 0 bases from V and 6 from J; bases not matched to a gene: 11. The CDR3 runs 17 residues. The V gene's germline CDR1 is MNHEY and CDR2 SVGEGT. DNA for the CDR3: TGTGCCAGCAGTTACTCTTGGCGGGAGCCCTTTGGCAATGAGCAGTTCTTC. It specifies CASSYSWREPFGNEQFF.

This clonotype was observed many times. DNA for the CDR3: TGTGCCAGCAGCTTAGTCCTAGCGGGCCTCCAAGAGACCCAGTACTTC. Amino acid sequence: CASSLVLAGLQETQYF. The chain uses TRBV7-8 and TRBJ2-5; 8 bases map to TRBD2. This CDR3 comprises 16 residues. The V segment lost 1 base and the J segment 1 base; nucleotides outside the gene matches: 5. CDR1 and CDR2 from the germline V gene are SGHVS and FQNEAQ.

On this clonotype itself: This may stem from a read error, because a much larger clone lies one nucleotide away. This chain connects TRBV7-8 to TRBJ2-7, with 10 bases lining up with TRBD2. Germline assignment: CDR1 SGHVS and CDR2 FQNEAQ. Trimming took 0 bases from V and 2 from J; bases not matched to a gene: 1. The CDR3 sequence is 15 residues long. The CDR3 DNA follows: TGTGCCAGCAGCTTAGCAGCGGGAGGGCCCTACGAGCAGTACTTC. Protein product: CASSLAAGGPYEQYF.

CDR3 nucleotides: TGTGCCAGTAGTATTTATGGGACAGGAGATAATCAGCCCCAGCATTTT. It specifies CASSIYGTGDNQPQHF. V is TRBV19 and J is TRBJ1-5, with 8 bases identical to TRBD1. CDR3 length: 16 amino acids. Germline V gives CDR1 LNHDA, CDR2 SQIVND (reference sequence). The junction had 8 bases not matched to a gene; V was cut back by 3 bases and J by 4 bases.

The V gene is TRBV28, the J gene TRBJ2-5; 15 bases map to TRBD2. Trimming cost V 4 bases and J 5 bases; bases outside gene matches: 11. Germline CDR1 MDHEN, CDR2 SYDVKM. There are 18 residues in the CDR3. The CDR3 sequence: CASSSLLGLAGGGETQYF. The CDR3 DNA sequence: TGTGCCAGCAGTTCGCTGTTGGGACTAGCGGGAGGCGGGGAGACCCAGTACTTC.

This clonotype has just a few counts. J is TRBJ2-3 and V is TRBV7-3; D possibly corresponds to TRBD2 (5 bases). This CDR3 region has 15 residues. V shed 4 bases and J shed 4 bases, with 15 bases lying between them. CDR1 is SGHTA and CDR2 is FQGTGA in the germline V gene. CDR3 sequence: CASSSRRARPDTQYF. For the CDR3, the DNA is TGTGCCAGCAGCTCCCGGCGGGCTAGGCCAGATACGCAGTATTTT.

This clonotype was detected a few times. V usage is TRBV12-3 or TRBV12-4 and J usage is TRBJ2-5, with 13 bases aligning to TRBD2. There are 18 residues in the CDR3. Losses at the gene ends were 5 bases for V and 6 bases for J; bases not matched to a gene: 15. As DNA, the CDR3 is TGTGCCAGCAGTCCTGGACTAGCGGGAGTGGGGGGGACTAAGACCCAGTACTTC. This sequence encodes CASSPGLAGVGGTKTQYF.

The chain combines TRBV7-9 with TRBJ2-1, with 7 bases lining up with TRBD2. With 5 bases clipped from V and 0 bases from J, the junction kept 19 bases outside the gene matches. This CDR3 has 20 amino acids. Germline V gene sequence: CDR1 SEHNR, CDR2 FQNEAQ (reference sequence). This chain's CDR3 is CASSRTNLAEVLSSYNEQFF. CDR3 nucleotide sequence: TGTGCCAGCAGCAGAACGAACCTAGCGGAGGTTCTAAGCTCCTACAATGAGCAGTTCTTC.

The J gene is TRBJ2-2, the V gene TRBV24-1; D might be TRBD2 (6 bases). Deletions cut 5 bases from V and 4 bases from J, with 16 bases between. This CDR3 comprises 16 residues. Germline values: CDR1 KGHDR, CDR2 SFDVKD. The CDR3: CATSVSRRAGTGELFF. CDR3 nucleotides: TGTGCCACCAGTGTTAGCAGGAGGGCCGGCACCGGGGAGCTGTTTTTT.

This clonotype showed up just once. The chain joins TRBV24-1 to TRBJ1-2, with D hard to call. The germline V gene encodes CDR1 KGHDR and CDR2 SFDVKD. The CDR3 is 15 amino acids. V was trimmed by 3 bases and J by 5 bases, leaving 15 bases between them. As DNA, the CDR3 is TGTGCCACCAGTGATCATTCCCGGACGGAATATGGCTACACCTTC. Translating gives CATSDHSRTEYGYTF.